These 20 T cell receptor beta chains were all obtained from the same sample, sequenced in a study of T cells in localized non-small cell lung cancer. Some clones are missing from TCRdb's copy, which holds only in-frame ones; the method was immunoSEQ multiplex PCR. The repertoire holds 7,000 to 9,500 clones, with roughly 90% as singletons. This specimen was peripheral blood, taken before any cancer treatment. The source is a female donor of 60 years or more with stage II squamous cell lung carcinoma.

J is TRBJ2-7 and V is TRBV4-2; D gene ambiguous. This CDR3 spans 14 amino acids. V was shortened by 1 base and J by 3 bases, with 10 bases between the two germline ends. CDR1 is LGHNA, CDR2 YNFKEQ, per germline. CDR3 sequence reads: CASSQVGLHYEQYF. The DNA for the CDR3 is TGTGCCAGCAGCCAAGTTGGGCTTCACTACGAGCAGTACTTC.

The chain employs TRBV5-4 and TRBJ2-1; 11 nucleotides line up with TRBD2. V dropped 3 bases and J dropped 6; count of bases not matched to a gene: 11. The germline V gene encodes CDR1 SGHNT and CDR2 YYREEE (reference sequence). The CDR3 consists of 17 residues. CDR3 sequence reads: CASSWDSGTSGGNEQFF. The CDR3, as DNA: TGTGCCAGCAGCTGGGACTCCGGGACTAGCGGAGGCAATGAGCAGTTCTTC.

The chain recombines TRBV5-6 with TRBJ1-1, with a possible D match to TRBD1 (5 bases). Germline CDR1 SGHDT, CDR2 YYEEEE. V was pared by 4 bases and J by 6 bases, with 10 bases between. The CDR3 runs 12 residues. The CDR3 reads CASSVTGPEAFF. Here the CDR3 DNA reads TGTGCCAGCAGCGTCACAGGACCTGAAGCTTTCTTT.

The J gene is TRBJ1-1, the V gene TRBV4-1; D not certain. The V end was cut by 4 bases, the J end by 5 bases, with 11 bases between. There are 13 residues in the CDR3. The germline gives CDR1 MGHRA, CDR2 YSYEKL. CDR3 nucleotide sequence: TGCGCCAGCAGCCCCGTTCTAGGGACTGAAGCTTTCTTT. Translating it yields CASSPVLGTEAFF.

The genes are TRBV6-5 and TRBJ2-3, with D possibly matching TRBD2 (5 bases). CDR1 is MNHEY and CDR2 is SVGAGI in the germline V gene. CDR3 size: 16 residues. V was trimmed by 0 bases and J by 5 bases, leaving 15 bases between them. The CDR3 nucleotides read TGTGCCAGCAGTTACTCGACTGGCCTGGCGGGAGATACGCAGTATTTT. Translation gives CASSYSTGLAGDTQYF.

CDR3 in amino acids: CASSLGPGGYTF. CDR3 nucleotides: TGTGCCAGCAGCTTGGGACCGGGTGGCTACACCTTC. This chain joins TRBV5-8 and TRBJ1-2; no reliable D call. Per germline, CDR1 SGHTS and CDR2 YDEGEE. Trimming stripped 0 bases from V and 7 bases from J, with 7 bases between. CDR3 length: 12 amino acids.

V is TRBV7-9 and J is TRBJ1-1, with 7 bases aligning to TRBD1. This CDR3 is built from 15 residues. V lost 5 bases, J lost 5 bases, and 11 bases stayed unmatched. The germline gives CDR1 SEHNR, CDR2 FQNEAQ (reference sequence). The CDR3 coding sequence is TGTGCCAGCAGCCCCAGGGGGGGGGCAAGGACTGAAGCTTTCTTT. Residues: CASSPRGGARTEAFF.

The chain uses TRBV5-1 and TRBJ1-5, with 7 bases identical to TRBD1. The CDR3 is 14 residues long. CDR1 and CDR2 (germline): SGHRS, YFSETQ. Trimming removed 4 bases from V and 4 bases from J; junction bases left unmatched: 5. CDR3 region: CASSPDRPNQPQHF. The CDR3 DNA sequence: TGCGCCAGCAGCCCGGACAGGCCTAATCAGCCCCAGCATTTT.

V usage is TRBV28 and J usage is TRBJ1-3, with D possibly TRBD1 on 5 matching bases. Deletions cut 1 base from V and 4 bases from J, with 8 bases between. Germline V CDR1 and CDR2: MDHEN, SYDVKM. The CDR3 totals 14 residues. The chain's CDR3 is CASSLSGLGNTIYF. Written as DNA, the CDR3 is TGTGCCAGCAGTTTATCAGGGTTGGGAAACACCATATATTTT.

This clone was recorded once. The chain links TRBV6-1 to TRBJ2-7; the D gene is possibly TRBD2 (5 bases). Trimming cost V 5 bases and J 3 bases, with 8 bases left between them. The CDR3 has 12 amino acids. CDR1 is MNHNS, CDR2 SASEGT, per germline. The DNA for the CDR3 is TGTGCCAGCAGTCTCGGGATCTACGAGCAGTACGTC. It specifies CASSLGIYEQYV.

The chain combines TRBV18 with TRBJ1-1; perhaps TRBD1 as D (5 bases). Trimming took off 2 bases at V and 4 bases at J, with 11 bases between the two ends. This CDR3 has 14 residues. Germline values: CDR1 KGHSH, CDR2 LQKENI. The CDR3 is CASSPESRGTEAFF. DNA for the CDR3: TGTGCCAGCTCACCAGAGTCGAGGGGCACTGAAGCTTTCTTT.

Concerning this clone: In the same sample, other DNA sequences code for this CDR3. The V and J genes are TRBV6-1 and TRBJ1-5, with 9 nucleotides matching TRBD1. The V and J ends lost 7 bases and 7 bases, in that order; junction bases with no gene match: 11. The CDR3 sequence is 15 residues long. Germline V lookup: CDR1 MNHNS, CDR2 SASEGT. The CDR3 spells CASTGQQGASQPQHF. CDR3 nucleotide sequence: TGTGCCAGCACTGGTCAACAGGGGGCGAGCCAGCCCCAGCATTTT.

The V gene is TRBV18, the J gene TRBJ2-2, with D perhaps matching TRBD1 (6 bases). Per the germline V gene, CDR1 is KGHSH and CDR2 is LQKENI. The ends were cut back, 3 bases at V and 0 bases at J, with 14 bases in the middle. The CDR3 runs 17 residues. CDR3 coding DNA: TGTGCCAGCTCACCCCTGGGGCAGGGGCCGAACACCGGGGAGCTGTTTTTT. Its translation is CASSPLGQGPNTGELFF.

There are a few counts of this clone. The J gene is TRBJ2-5, the V gene TRBV7-9; 7 nucleotides line up with TRBD1. This CDR3 region has 16 residues. CDR1 SEHNR and CDR2 FQNEAQ come from the germline V gene (reference sequence). The V segment lost 5 bases and the J segment 3 bases; nucleotides outside the gene matches: 12. The CDR3 sequence: CASSPQGQRNEETQYF. The CDR3 nucleotides read TGTGCCAGCAGCCCCCAGGGACAGAGGAACGAAGAGACCCAGTACTTC.

The chain is built from TRBV6-1 and TRBJ2-5; D remains unclear. Germline V CDR1 and CDR2: MNHNS, SASEGT. This CDR3 comprises 15 residues. V lost 0 bases, J lost 0 bases, and 8 bases lay in between. The CDR3 protein is CASSEAWANQETQYF. The CDR3 DNA sequence: TGTGCCAGCAGTGAAGCCTGGGCCAACCAAGAGACCCAGTACTTC.

The J gene is TRBJ2-1, the V gene TRBV15, with TRBD2 matching 12 bases. The CDR3 has 16 amino acids. V dropped 0 bases and J dropped 8; count of bases not matched to a gene: 5. The germline V gene encodes CDR1 LNHNV and CDR2 YYDKDF (reference sequence). The CDR3 DNA follows: TGTGCCACCAGCAGAGAGCTAGCGGGAGGGGGCTATGAGCAGTTCTTC. Translating gives CATSRELAGGGYEQFF.

This clone turned up a few times. The V and J genes are TRBV25-1 and TRBJ1-6; D may be TRBD1 (5 bases). Deletions cut 4 bases from V and 10 bases from J, with 14 bases between. The CDR3 spans 14 residues. Per germline, CDR1 MGHDK and CDR2 SYGVNS. CDR3 in DNA: TGTGCCAGCAGTGCTCTACGATCAGGGTCACCCCTCCACTTT. It specifies CASSALRSGSPLHF.

This clone was detected once. The chain recombines TRBV10-1 with TRBJ2-1, with 15 bases matching TRBD2. In germline, CDR1 is WNHNN, CDR2 SYGVQD (reference sequence). This CDR3 region has 17 residues. The V segment lost 5 bases and the J segment 8 bases; nucleotides outside the gene matches: 10. CDR3 in amino acids: CASSQGLAGGASDEQFF. The CDR3 DNA follows: TGCGCCAGCAGTCAAGGACTAGCGGGAGGGGCTTCGGATGAGCAGTTCTTC.

The chain has TRBV19 and TRBJ2-1, with D perhaps matching TRBD2 (7 bases). This CDR3 is built from 18 residues. V was shortened by 5 bases and J by 0 bases, with 20 bases between the two germline ends. Germline V lookup: CDR1 LNHDA, CDR2 SQIVND (reference sequence). CDR3 loop: CASSRYLGGTSSYNEQFF. The CDR3 DNA is TGTGCCAGTAGTCGATACCTCGGGGGGACAAGCTCCTACAATGAGCAGTTCTTC.

The chain links TRBV5-1 to TRBJ2-7; 7 nucleotides align to TRBD2. Germline CDR1 reads SGHRS; CDR2 reads YFSETQ. The CDR3 is 15 residues long. J gave up 2 bases and V 4 bases, and 9 bases lay outside the gene matches. DNA for the CDR3: TGCGCCAGCAGCGTGGGGCAGGGAGGGGCCTACGAGCAGTACTTC. It translates to CASSVGQGGAYEQYF.